Sequencing of this T cell receptor beta chain was carried out in a study of blood T cells in healthy people across ages. At the level of the study: Every two T cells gave about one barcoded beta molecule via template switching.

Findings of the study overall: Older age went with lower TCR beta diversity per million T cells, in a roughly linear way. CMV status of donors was not determined, possibly confounding expanded clonotype changes.

Germline CDR1 is MNHEY and CDR2 is SVGEGT. Germline trimming cut 5 bases from V and 6 bases from J; bases unmatched to any gene: 6. The CDR3 is 13 amino acids. Alongside a J-beta primer mix, a sample-barcoded 5' primer served in a second PCR lasting 7 to 11 cycles. TCRdb recomputed calls from the 5' RACE reads with MiXCR, one row per CDR3 protein. Among 650,000 to 1,000,000 distinct CDR3 sequences listed, roughly 35% were seen once. Comment on this clonotype: Its antigen is still unknown.

The chain has TRBV6-2 or TRBV6-3 and TRBJ1-2; TRBD1 matches 7 bases. This sequence was found in a man between 18 and 35 years old in good health. The source material was blood. Written as DNA, the CDR3 is TGTGCCAGCAGTAAGACAGGGCCGGATGGCTACACCTTC. This codes for CASSKTGPDGYTF.